A selection of T cell receptor beta chains follows, all from one sample in a study of CD8 T cells in ankylosing spondylitis. TCRdb re-derived calls from the 5' RACE reads in MiXCR, one entry per CDR3 protein. Altogether 100,000 to 150,000 distinct CDR3 sequences are present, over 15% being singletons, with the ten largest covering about 30%. The sequenced sample was blood, either unsorted or a sorted T cell fraction (not recorded which). The receptors were sampled from a male donor with ankylosing spondylitis. CDR3s include the opening cysteine and the closing phenylalanine or tryptophan. The D gene is left open where the match is weak. A clone size is listed for some rows: how often the clone was seen (once, few, many), or a class if it is expanded.

d_call cdr3_length j_call v_call clone_size cdr3_aa cdr3_nt
NA 13 TRBJ1-1 TRBV28 few CASSRVRRSEAFF TGTGCCAGCAGTCGTGTCAGAAGGTCTGAAGCTTTCTTT
TRBD1 15 TRBJ2-6 TRBV28 NA CASTPTGTGANVLTF TGTGCCAGCACCCCGACAGGGACTGGGGCCAACGTCCTGACTTTC
NA 14 TRBJ2-5 TRBV12-3/TRBV12-4 NA CASSLARGSETQYF TGTGCCAGCAGTTTAGCGCGGGGTTCGGAGACCCAGTACTTC
NA 14 TRBJ2-7 TRBV2 many CASSDDAISYEQYF TGTGCCAGCAGTGATGATGCAATCTCCTACGAGCAGTACTTC
NA 13 TRBJ1-1 TRBV12-3/TRBV12-4 many CASSPGVGTEAFF TGTGCCAGCAGTCCCGGGGTTGGGACTGAAGCTTTCTTT
TRBD2 15 TRBJ2-2 TRBV28 NA CASSFRTSLSGELFF TGTGCCAGCAGTTTCCGGACTAGCTTGAGCGGGGAGCTGTTTTTT
NA 14 TRBJ2-7 TRBV27 few CASSKRTASYEQYF TGTGCCAGCAGTAAGAGGACAGCCTCCTACGAGCAGTACTTC
NA 13 TRBJ2-5 TRBV12-3/TRBV12-4 many CASSFRVGETQYF TGTGCCAGCAGTTTCAGGGTTGGGGAGACCCAGTACTTC
NA 15 TRBJ1-1 TRBV28 many CASSFSHTVNTEAFF TGTGCCAGCAGTTTCTCCCACACCGTGAACACTGAAGCTTTCTTT
TRBD1 11 TRBJ1-4 TRBV9 few CASSGLQGVFF TGTGCCAGCAGCGGGTTACAGGGGGTGTTTTTT
NA 14 TRBJ1-1 TRBV12-3/TRBV12-4 NA CASSLSPPGEESFF TGTGCCAGCAGTTTAAGCCCCCCGGGAGAAGAATCTTTCTTT
NA 17 TRBJ2-1 TRBV14 NA CASSQAGGLLLYNEQFF TGTGCCAGCAGCCAAGCAGGTGGACTTCTTCTTTACAATGAGCAGTTCTTC
NA 15 TRBJ1-5 TRBV6-2/TRBV6-3 few CASKKGDNGYQPQHF TGTGCCAGCAAAAAGGGGGACAACGGTTATCAGCCCCAGCATTTT
NA 15 TRBJ1-2 TRBV11-2 few CASSLEVSLGYGYTF TGTGCCAGCAGCTTAGAGGTGTCTCTGGGCTATGGCTACACCTTC
NA 13 TRBJ2-1 TRBV7-9 NA CASSLGLVNEQFF TGTGCCAGCAGCCTGGGACTTGTCAATGAGCAGTTCTTC
NA 14 TRBJ2-5 TRBV27 NA CASSLSMGDETQYF TGTGCCAGCAGTTTATCCATGGGGGACGAGACCCAGTACTTC
NA 13 TRBJ1-5 TRBV7-7 NA CATRGMSNQPQHF TGTGCCACCCGGGGGATGAGCAATCAGCCCCAGCATTTT
NA 13 TRBJ1-3 TRBV2 few CASSEKPNRAIYF TGTGCCAGCAGTGAAAAGCCGAACCGGGCCATATATTTT
TRBD1 16 TRBJ1-5 TRBV20-1 NA CSARDRDRGLDQPQHF TGCAGTGCTAGAGATCGGGACAGGGGGTTGGATCAGCCCCAGCATTTT
NA 13 TRBJ2-3 TRBV14 NA CASSLEDADTQYF TGTGCCAGCAGCCTGGAGGATGCAGATACGCAGTATTTT
TRBD2 15 TRBJ2-1 TRBV3-1 NA CASSEPSGSYNEQFF TGTGCCAGCAGCGAGCCTAGCGGCTCCTACAATGAGCAGTTCTTC
NA 13 TRBJ2-7 TRBV24-1 NA CATSSGAGYEQYF TGTGCCACCAGTTCTGGCGCAGGCTACGAGCAGTACTTC
NA 14 TRBJ2-1 TRBV7-3 few CASSFSGDSVEQFF TGTGCCAGCAGCTTCTCTGGGGATAGCGTTGAGCAGTTCTTC
NA 16 TRBJ2-7 TRBV20-1 NA CSARDWAAQDSYEQYF TGCAGTGCTAGAGATTGGGCGGCCCAAGACTCCTACGAGCAGTACTTC
NA 12 TRBJ2-7 TRBV20-1 NA CSASLGSNEQYF TGCAGTGCTAGTCTGGGGTCTAACGAGCAGTACTTC
TRBD2 13 TRBJ2-1 TRBV9 NA CASSALAGDEQFF TGTGCCAGCAGCGCCCTAGCGGGAGATGAGCAGTTCTTC
TRBD1 15 TRBJ1-1 TRBV7-9 NA CASSLAQGAGLEAFF TGTGCCAGCAGCTTGGCACAGGGGGCCGGGCTTGAAGCTTTCTTT
NA 12 TRBJ2-7 TRBV20-1 few CSARTGIYEQYF TGCAGTGCTAGAACCGGGATCTACGAGCAGTACTTC
NA 14 TRBJ2-2 TRBV5-5 NA CASSLATASGELFF TGTGCCAGCAGCTTGGCGACGGCATCCGGGGAGCTGTTTTTT
TRBD2 11 TRBJ2-2 TRBV7-9 few CASSQAGVVFF TGTGCCAGCAGCCAAGCGGGAGTTGTGTTTTTT
NA 13 TRBJ2-2 TRBV24-1 NA CATSGGRTGELFF TGTGCCACCAGTGGTGGTCGTACCGGGGAGCTGTTTTTT